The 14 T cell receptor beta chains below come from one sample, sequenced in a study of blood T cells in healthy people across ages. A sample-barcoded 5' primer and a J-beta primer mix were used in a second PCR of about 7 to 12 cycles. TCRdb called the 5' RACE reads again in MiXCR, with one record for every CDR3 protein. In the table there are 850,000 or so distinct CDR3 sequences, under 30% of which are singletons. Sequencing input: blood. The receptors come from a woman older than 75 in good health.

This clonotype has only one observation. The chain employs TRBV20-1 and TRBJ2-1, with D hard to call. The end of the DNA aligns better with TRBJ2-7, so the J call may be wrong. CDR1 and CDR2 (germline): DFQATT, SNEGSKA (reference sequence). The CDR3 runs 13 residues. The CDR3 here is CSPSMSSYNEQYF. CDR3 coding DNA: TGCAGCCCGTCGATGAGCTCCTACAATGAGCAGTACTTC.

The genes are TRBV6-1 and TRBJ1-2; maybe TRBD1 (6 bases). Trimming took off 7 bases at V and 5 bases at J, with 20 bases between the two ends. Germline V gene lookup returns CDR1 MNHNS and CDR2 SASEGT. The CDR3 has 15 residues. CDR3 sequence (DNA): TGTGCCAGCACTAGCGGGACAAATGGCGCGTATGGCTACACCTTC. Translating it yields CASTSGTNGAYGYTF.

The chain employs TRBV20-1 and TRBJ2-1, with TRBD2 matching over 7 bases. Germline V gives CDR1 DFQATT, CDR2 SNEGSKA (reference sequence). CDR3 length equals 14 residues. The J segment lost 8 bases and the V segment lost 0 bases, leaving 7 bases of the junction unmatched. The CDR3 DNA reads TGCAGTGCTAGAGAGGCGGGAGTTGAGCATGAGCAGTTCTTC. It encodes CSAREAGVEHEQFF.

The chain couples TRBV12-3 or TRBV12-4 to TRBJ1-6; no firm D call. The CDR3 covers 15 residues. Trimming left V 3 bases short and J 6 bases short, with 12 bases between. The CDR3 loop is CASSLGDSPNSPLHF. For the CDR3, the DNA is TGTGCCAGCAGTTTGGGTGACTCGCCTAATTCACCCCTCCACTTT.

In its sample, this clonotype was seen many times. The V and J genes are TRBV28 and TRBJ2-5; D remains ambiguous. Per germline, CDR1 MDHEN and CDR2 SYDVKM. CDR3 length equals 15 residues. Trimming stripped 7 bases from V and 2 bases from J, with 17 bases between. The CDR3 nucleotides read TGTGCCAGCAAGACACCTTTTGGGCAGCAAGAGACCCAGTACTTC. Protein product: CASKTPFGQQETQYF.

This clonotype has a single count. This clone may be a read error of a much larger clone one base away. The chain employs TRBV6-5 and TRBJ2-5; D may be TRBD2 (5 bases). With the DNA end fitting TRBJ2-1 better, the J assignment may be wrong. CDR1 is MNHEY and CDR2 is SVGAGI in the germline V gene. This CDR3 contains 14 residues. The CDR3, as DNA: TGTGCCAGCAGTTACAGGATGAAGGGAGAGACCCAGTTCTTC. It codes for CASSYRMKGETQFF.

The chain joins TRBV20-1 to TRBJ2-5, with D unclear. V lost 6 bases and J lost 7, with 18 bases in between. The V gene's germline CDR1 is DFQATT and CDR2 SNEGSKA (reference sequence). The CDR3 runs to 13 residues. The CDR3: CSAPKQAGRTQYF. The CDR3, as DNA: TGCAGTGCCCCCAAGCAGGCTGGACGGACCCAGTACTTC.

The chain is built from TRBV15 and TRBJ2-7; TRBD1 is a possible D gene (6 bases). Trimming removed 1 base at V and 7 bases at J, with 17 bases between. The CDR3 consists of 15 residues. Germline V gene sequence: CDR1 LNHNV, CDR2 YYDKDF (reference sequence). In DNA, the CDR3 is TGTGCCACCAGCAGAGGGGGCAGGGGATCGGGAGAGCAGTACTTC. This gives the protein CATSRGGRGSGEQYF.

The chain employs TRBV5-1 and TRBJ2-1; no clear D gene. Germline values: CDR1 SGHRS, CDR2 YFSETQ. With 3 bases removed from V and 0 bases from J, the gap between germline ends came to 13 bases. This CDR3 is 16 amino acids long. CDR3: CASSSRAKSSYNEQFF. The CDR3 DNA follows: TGCGCCAGCAGCTCCCGAGCGAAAAGCTCCTACAATGAGCAGTTCTTC.

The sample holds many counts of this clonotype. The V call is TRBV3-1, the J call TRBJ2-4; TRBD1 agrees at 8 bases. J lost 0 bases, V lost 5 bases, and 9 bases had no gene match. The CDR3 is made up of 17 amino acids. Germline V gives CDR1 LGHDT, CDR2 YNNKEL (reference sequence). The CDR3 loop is CASSTTGAPIAKNIQYF. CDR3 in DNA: TGTGCCAGCAGCACGACAGGGGCCCCGATAGCCAAAAACATTCAGTACTTC.

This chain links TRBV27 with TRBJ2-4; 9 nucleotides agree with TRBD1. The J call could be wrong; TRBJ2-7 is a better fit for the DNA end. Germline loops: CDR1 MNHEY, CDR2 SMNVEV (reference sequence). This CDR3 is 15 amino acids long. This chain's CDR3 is CASSLSGQGNYEQYF. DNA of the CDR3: TGTGCCAGCAGTTTATCGGGACAGGGTAACTACGAGCAGTACTTC.

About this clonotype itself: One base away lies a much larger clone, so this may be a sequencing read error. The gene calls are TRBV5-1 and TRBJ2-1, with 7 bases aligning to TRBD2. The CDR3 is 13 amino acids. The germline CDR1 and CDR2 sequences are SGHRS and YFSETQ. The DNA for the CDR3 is TGCGTCAGCAGCCGGGGGGTCTACAATGAGCAGTTCTTC. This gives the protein CVSSRGVYNEQFF.

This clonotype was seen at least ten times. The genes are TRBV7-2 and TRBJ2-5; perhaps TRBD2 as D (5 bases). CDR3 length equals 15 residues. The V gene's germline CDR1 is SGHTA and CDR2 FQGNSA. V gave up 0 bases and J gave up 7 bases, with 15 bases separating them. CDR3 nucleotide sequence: TGTGCCAGCAGCTTAGCCCCTGAGCCAGGAGGGACCCAGTACTTC. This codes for CASSLAPEPGGTQYF.

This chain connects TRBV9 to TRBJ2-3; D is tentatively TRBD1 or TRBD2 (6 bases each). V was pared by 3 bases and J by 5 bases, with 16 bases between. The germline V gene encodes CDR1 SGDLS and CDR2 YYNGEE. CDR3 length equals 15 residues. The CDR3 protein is CASSGGVRGGDTQYF. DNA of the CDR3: TGTGCCAGCAGCGGGGGGGTCAGGGGCGGAGATACGCAGTATTTT.